A single sample gave rise to the 14 T cell receptor beta chains below, sequenced in a study of shared clonotypes between healthy human individuals. Sequencing was performed with immunoSEQ multiplex PCR; in TCRdb, only in-frame clones are kept and a portion is missing. The profile shows 98,000 or so clones, 68% of them singletons. Sequencing input: memory CD8+ T cells sorted from blood. Noted subset: CD45RO+ cells pooled with CCR7-negative TemRA cells. Every receptor here comes from a woman in her 30s in good health.

This clone was counted at least ten times. Other DNA sequences of this sample code for an identical CDR3. The V and J genes are TRBV9 and TRBJ1-1; TRBD1 matches 7 bases. Losses at the gene ends were 4 bases for V and 4 bases for J; bases not matched to a gene: 10. CDR1 and CDR2 (germline): SGDLS, YYNGEE. This CDR3 is 15 amino acids long. CDR3 sequence reads: CASSPDPGGSTEAFF. The CDR3 DNA follows: TGTGCCAGCAGCCCCGATCCAGGGGGTTCCACTGAAGCTTTCTTT.

This clone was picked up a small number of times. The V and J genes are TRBV7-2 and TRBJ1-5; D remains unclear. Germline-derived CDR1 and CDR2 are SGHTA and FQGNSA. Trimming stripped 5 bases from V and 0 bases from J, with 14 bases between. The CDR3 is 16 amino acids. The CDR3, as DNA: TGTGCCAGCAGCGTCGGAGGACCTCTTAGCAATCAGCCCCAGCATTTT. Protein product: CASSVGGPLSNQPQHF.

The chain joins TRBV25-1 to TRBJ2-5; no firm D call. The germline V gene has CDR1 MGHDK and CDR2 SYGVNS. This CDR3 region has 12 residues. Trimming pared 4 bases from V and 0 bases from J, leaving 3 bases between. The CDR3 nucleotides read TGTGCCAGCAGTGCTTACCAAGAGACCCAGTACTTC. It yields the protein CASSAYQETQYF.

CDR3 sequence: CASSLDYYTEAFF. The DNA of the CDR3 is TGTGCCAGCAGCTTAGATTACTACACTGAAGCTTTCTTT. The genes are TRBV7-3 and TRBJ1-1; D unclear. V shed 2 bases and J shed 3 bases, with 7 bases lying between them. The germline V gene has CDR1 SGHTA and CDR2 FQGTGA. The CDR3 is 13 amino acids.

The table lists this clone with a count of one. The CDR3 nucleotides are TGTGCCAGCAGCCAAGAAATGCCCTGGGAGACCCAGTACTTC. The encoded protein is CASSQEMPWETQYF. This chain joins TRBV4-2 and TRBJ2-5; no clear D gene. CDR3 length equals 14 residues. Germline-derived CDR1 and CDR2 are LGHNA and YNFKEQ. Trimming left V 0 bases short and J 5 bases short, with 10 bases between.

The chain has TRBV5-5 and TRBJ1-5, with D unresolved. Per the germline V gene, CDR1 is SGHKS and CDR2 is YYEKEE (reference sequence). Trimming removed 0 bases at V and 11 bases at J, with 12 bases between. CDR3 length: 13 amino acids. CDR3 bases: TGTGCCAGCAGCTTGGGGGAGGTGGGGTCCCAGCATTTT. It encodes CASSLGEVGSQHF.

The V and J genes are TRBV2 and TRBJ2-2; 12 nucleotides align to TRBD2. Looked up from germline, CDR1 is SNHLY and CDR2 is FYNNEI. V trimming: 0 bases; J trimming: 6 bases; junction bases outside the gene matches: 5. This CDR3 is built from 17 residues. CDR3 bases: TGTGCCAGCAGTGAAGCGGTAGCTAGCGGGAGGGCCGGGGAGCTGTTTTTT. It is translated as CASSEAVASGRAGELFF.

The chain employs TRBV6-6 and TRBJ2-1; no reliable D call. Germline values: CDR1 MNHNY, CDR2 SVGAGI (reference sequence). The CDR3 is made up of 14 amino acids. V was cut by 8 bases and J by 0 bases, with 11 bases left in between. This CDR3 reads CASLPSSSYNEQFF. DNA of the CDR3: TGTGCCAGCCTTCCGAGCAGCTCCTACAATGAGCAGTTCTTC.

Turning to this clone: Compared with germline, one end of the junction differs, possibly owing to a read error. This chain joins TRBV6-4 and TRBJ2-1; D gene ambiguous. The CDR3 totals 12 residues. Germline CDR1 and CDR2: MRHNA and SNTAGT. The CDR3 coding sequence is TGTGCCAGCAGTGACACGGGCAATGAGCGGTTCTTC. As protein: CASSDTGNERFF.

The genes are TRBV5-4 and TRBJ2-5, with D uncertain. This CDR3 comprises 12 residues. V was shortened by 0 bases and J by 3 bases, with 3 bases between the two germline ends. CDR1 SGHNT and CDR2 YYREEE come from the germline V gene (reference sequence). DNA of the CDR3: TGTGCCAGCAGCTTGGGAGAAGAGACCCAGTACTTC. Protein sequence: CASSLGEETQYF.

A single count supports this clone. The rearrangement joins TRBV7-9 to TRBJ1-1; D ambiguous. Germline CDR1 reads SEHNR; CDR2 reads FQNEAQ (reference sequence). The CDR3 covers 18 residues. Trimming took 4 bases from V and 0 from J, leaving 21 bases between them. The CDR3 here is CASSSTRTTTSMNTEAFF. The CDR3, as DNA: TGTGCCAGCAGCTCGACCCGAACGACGACTAGCATGAACACTGAAGCTTTCTTT.

The chain employs TRBV7-9 and TRBJ1-2; D not certain. The CDR3 is made up of 12 amino acids. Trimming took 8 bases from V and 0 from J, leaving 7 bases between them. The V gene's germline CDR1 is SEHNR and CDR2 FQNEAQ (reference sequence). The CDR3 sequence is CASGWANYGYTF. The CDR3 DNA follows: TGTGCCAGCGGATGGGCTAACTATGGCTACACCTTC.

This clone was picked up a small number of times. The chain carries TRBV7-9 and TRBJ2-3, with D possibly TRBD2 on 6 matching bases. From germline, CDR1 is SEHNR and CDR2 FQNEAQ (reference sequence). The CDR3 runs to 16 residues. Between the trimmed V and J ends, which lost 2 bases and 2 bases, there was a span of 14 bases. CDR3 residues: CASSLQLANPTDTQYF. The CDR3 DNA reads TGTGCCAGCAGCTTACAGCTAGCGAACCCCACAGATACGCAGTATTTT.

The chain uses TRBV27 and TRBJ2-6; no clear D gene. Trimming removed 5 bases from V and 2 bases from J, with 7 bases in between. Germline CDR1 MNHEY, CDR2 SMNVEV (reference sequence). The CDR3 spans 14 residues. The CDR3 sequence: CASSLVTGANVLTF. CDR3 coding DNA: TGTGCCAGCAGTCTCGTCACTGGGGCCAACGTCCTGACTTTC.